Listed here are 22 T cell receptor beta chains from one sample, sequenced in a study of OX40 agonist ivuxolimab in advanced cancers. The assay was immunoSEQ multiplex PCR, and TCRdb's table has in-frame clones only and misses some. Here the sample spans roughly 100,000 clones, 90% being singletons. The sample here was CD4+ or CD8+ T cells sorted from blood, taken in a trial of the OX40 agonist ivuxolimab. The source of these receptors is an adult with an advanced solid tumor such as melanoma, head and neck, liver or kidney cancer.

The chain carries TRBV4-3 and TRBJ2-1; 9 bases match TRBD1. The germline CDR1 and CDR2 sequences are LGHNA and YSLEER. J lost 8 bases, V lost 0 bases, and 8 bases had no gene match. CDR3 length: 16 amino acids. CDR3 amino acids: CASSQDQGTGYHEQFF. The DNA of the CDR3 is TGCGCCAGCAGCCAAGATCAGGGGACAGGGTACCATGAGCAGTTCTTC.

This clone appeared once. The chain links TRBV7-2 to TRBJ2-3; D is unresolved. The V end was cut by 1 base, the J end by 3 bases, with 14 bases between. The CDR3 contains 16 residues. Per germline, CDR1 SGHTA and CDR2 FQGNSA. The DNA for the CDR3 is TGTGCCAGCAGCTTAGAAGGTAGTGTGGTGACAGATACGCAGTATTTT. This encodes CASSLEGSVVTDTQYF.

The V gene is TRBV28, the J gene TRBJ1-2; no reliable D call. CDR3 size: 12 residues. V was shortened by 7 bases and J by 8 bases, with 14 bases between the two germline ends. The V gene's germline CDR1 is MDHEN and CDR2 SYDVKM. The DNA of the CDR3 is TGTGCCAGCATGGCAGGACGAAAGGGCTACACCTTC. It translates to CASMAGRKGYTF.

The table lists this clone with a count of one. The chain combines TRBV14 with TRBJ1-4; 8 bases are a match to TRBD1. CDR1 SGHDN and CDR2 FVKESK come from the germline V gene. The junction had 11 bases not matched to a gene; V was cut back by 1 base and J by 7 bases. This CDR3 comprises 17 residues. The CDR3 loop is CASSQGPPQGGVEKLFF. The CDR3 DNA sequence: TGTGCCAGCAGCCAAGGACCCCCACAGGGGGGGGTTGAAAAACTGTTTTTT.

The chain uses TRBV5-1 and TRBJ2-7; unclear D gene. Trimming took off 5 bases at V and 0 bases at J, with 12 bases between the two ends. This CDR3 spans 14 amino acids. In germline, CDR1 is SGHRS, CDR2 YFSETQ. The CDR3 reads CASRPQVSSYEQYF. Written as DNA, the CDR3 is TGCGCCAGCAGGCCTCAGGTAAGCTCCTACGAGCAGTACTTC. Full variable domain (remainder filled in from reference TRBV5-1 and TRBJ2-7): KAGVTQTPRYLIKTRGQQVTLSCSPISGHRSVSWYQQTPGQGLQFLFEYFSETQRNKGNFPGRFSGRQFSNSRSEMNVSTLELGDSALYLCASRPQVSSYEQYFGPGTRLTVT.

The V gene is TRBV6-5, the J gene TRBJ2-1; D call uncertain. Trimming cost V 8 bases and J 3 bases, with 11 bases left between them. CDR1 is MNHEY, CDR2 SVGAGI, per germline. The CDR3 is 13 residues long. Here the CDR3 reads CASLDTGYNEQFF. The DNA of the CDR3 is TGTGCCAGCCTTGACACGGGCTACAATGAGCAGTTCTTC.

This chain joins TRBV7-6 and TRBJ1-6, with 8 bases that match TRBD1. The J segment lost 7 bases and the V segment lost 2 bases, leaving 7 bases of the junction unmatched. The CDR3 extends over 16 amino acids. Germline V gene sequence: CDR1 SGHVS, CDR2 FNYEAQ. DNA of the CDR3: TGTGCCAGCAGCTTAAGCCCGGACAGGGAGAATTCACCCCTCCACTTT. The encoded protein is CASSLSPDRENSPLHF. Supplemented by reference TRBV7-6 and TRBJ1-6, the full variable domain reads GAGVSQSPRYKVTKRGQDVALRCDPISGHVSLYWYRQALGQGPEFLTYFNYEAQQDKSGLPNDRFSAERPEGSISTLTIQRTEQRDSAMYRCASSLSPDRENSPLHFGNGTRLTVT.

CDR3 amino acids: CASRGPASYEQYF. DNA of the CDR3: TGTGCCAGTCGGGGACCGGCGAGCTACGAGCAGTACTTC. The chain has TRBV19 and TRBJ2-7; D may be TRBD1 or TRBD2 (5 bases each). This CDR3 has 13 amino acids. The germline V and J ends were trimmed by 8 bases and 3 bases, with 14 bases remaining between them. Germline V CDR1 and CDR2: LNHDA, SQIVND (reference sequence).

The genes are TRBV7-6 and TRBJ2-3, with 9 bases matching TRBD1. The CDR3 consists of 15 residues. Germline V gene sequence: CDR1 SGHVS, CDR2 FNYEAQ. The ends lost 4 bases at V and 4 bases at J; junction bases unmatched: 6. CDR3 DNA: TGTGCCAGCAGCTACCGGGACAGGGCGGCAGATACGCAGTATTTT. This gives the protein CASSYRDRAADTQYF.

The chain is built from TRBV4-1 and TRBJ1-1, with a possible D match to TRBD1 (5 bases). The CDR3 extends over 15 amino acids. With 4 bases removed from V and 4 bases from J, the gap between germline ends came to 16 bases. Germline CDR1 MGHRA, CDR2 YSYEKL. DNA for the CDR3: TGCGCCAGCAGCCGAGGCAGGGATTGGATCACTGAAGCTTTCTTT. Translated, it gives CASSRGRDWITEAFF.

Here the CDR3 DNA reads TGTGCCAGTAGTTCTACAGGGGACACCGGGGAGCTGTTTTTT. Translation gives CASSSTGDTGELFF. The rearrangement uses TRBV19 and TRBJ2-2; 7 nucleotides match TRBD1. Germline loops: CDR1 LNHDA, CDR2 SQIVND (reference sequence). V lost 5 bases, J lost 3 bases, and 3 bases stayed unmatched. The length of the CDR3 is 14 residues. Filled out from reference TRBV19 and TRBJ2-2, the complete variable domain reads DGGITQSPKYLFRKEGQNVTLSCEQNLNHDAMYWYRQDPGQGLRLIYYSQIVNDFQKGDIAEGYSVSREKKESFPLTVTSAQKNPTAFYLCASSSTGDTGELFFGEGSRLTVL.

This clone was seen just once. The rearrangement links TRBV6-5 to TRBJ2-1; D not certain. The CDR3 extends over 16 amino acids. Trimming took off 0 bases at V and 5 bases at J, with 14 bases between the two ends. Germline CDR1 MNHEY, CDR2 SVGAGI. CDR3 residues: CASSYSSDLTHNEQFF. In DNA, the CDR3 is TGTGCCAGCAGTTACTCAAGCGACCTAACCCACAATGAGCAGTTCTTC.

This clone showed up just once. In nucleotides, the CDR3 is TGCAGCGCCCGCAGGGTCTCCCCTAGAGAGACCCAGTACTTC. This sequence encodes CSARRVSPRETQYF. The V call is TRBV29-1, the J call TRBJ2-5; D is perhaps TRBD1 (5 bases). Trimming left V 7 bases short and J 4 bases short, with 19 bases between. This CDR3 has 14 amino acids. Per germline, CDR1 SQVTM and CDR2 ANQGSEA. The complete variable domain, with remaining parts taken from reference TRBV29-1 and TRBJ2-5, reads SAVISQKPSRDICQRGTSLTIQCQVDSQVTMMFWYRQQPGQSLTLIATANQGSEATYESGFVIDKFPISRPNLTFSTLTVSNMSPEDSSIYLCSARRVSPRETQYFGPGTRLLVL.

The rearrangement links TRBV28 to TRBJ2-7; D is unresolved. The V and J ends lost 6 bases and 5 bases respectively, with 14 bases between them. Germline values: CDR1 MDHEN, CDR2 SYDVKM. CDR3 length equals 13 residues. The CDR3 region has the DNA TGTGCCAGCAGCGGTGGGAATTCGAACGAGCAGTACTTC. It translates to CASSGGNSNEQYF.

The CDR3: CAISESAQANEKLFF. The CDR3 DNA follows: TGTGCCATCAGTGAGTCGGCACAGGCAAATGAAAAACTGTTTTTT. The chain combines TRBV10-3 with TRBJ1-4; D is perhaps TRBD1 (5 bases). Trimming took 0 bases from V and 5 from J, leaving 10 bases between them. This CDR3 is built from 15 residues. Per germline, CDR1 ENHRY and CDR2 SYGVKD.

The genes are TRBV6-4 and TRBJ2-2, with D possibly TRBD2 on 6 matching bases. CDR1 MRHNA and CDR2 SNTAGT come from the germline V gene. This CDR3 has 16 amino acids. Trimming shortened V by 6 bases and J by 1 base, and 15 bases separated the two germline ends. CDR3 protein: CASRGFVGGNTGELFF. The CDR3 coding sequence is TGTGCCAGCAGGGGATTTGTGGGGGGGAACACCGGGGAGCTGTTTTTT.

This sequence joins TRBV7-2 and TRBJ2-5, with TRBD2 matching over 9 bases. The trim removed 1 base at V and 4 bases at J, leaving 4 bases unmatched. The CDR3 covers 15 residues. Per the germline V gene, CDR1 is SGHTA and CDR2 is FQGNSA. This chain's CDR3 is CASSLVGLARETQYF. The CDR3, as DNA: TGTGCCAGCAGCTTAGTCGGACTAGCGAGAGAGACCCAGTACTTC.

The V and J genes are TRBV11-2 and TRBJ1-1; D is perhaps TRBD1 (5 bases). The germline CDR1 and CDR2 sequences are SGHAT and FQNNGV. CDR3 length: 15 residues. Trimming removed 4 bases at V and 1 base at J, with 13 bases between. DNA of the CDR3: TGTGCCAGCAGCTACCAGGGAGTCGCGAACACTGAAGCTTTCTTT. Translation gives CASSYQGVANTEAFF.

The V gene is TRBV6-5, the J gene TRBJ2-4, with D unresolved. Between the trimmed V and J ends, which lost 4 bases and 3 bases, there was a span of 13 bases. There are 15 residues in the CDR3. Germline assignment: CDR1 MNHEY and CDR2 SVGAGI. CDR3 sequence (DNA): TGTGCCAGCAGTTCCGCCCAGGTGGTCAAAAACATTCAGTACTTC. It specifies CASSSAQVVKNIQYF.

The V call is TRBV4-2, the J call TRBJ2-7, with D maybe TRBD2 (6 bases). From germline, CDR1 is LGHNA and CDR2 YNFKEQ. Trimming took off 2 bases at V and 7 bases at J, with 12 bases between the two ends. This CDR3 comprises 13 residues. In DNA, the CDR3 is TGTGCCAGCAGCCAACCTAGCGTGGGGGAGCAGTACTTC. Translating it yields CASSQPSVGEQYF.

The chain uses TRBV28 and TRBJ2-7; D uncertain. CDR1 MDHEN and CDR2 SYDVKM come from the germline V gene. V gave up 5 bases and J gave up 4 bases, with 6 bases separating them. This CDR3 has 11 residues. CDR3 protein: CASSQGYEQYF. The CDR3 nucleotides read TGTGCCAGCAGTCAAGGGTACGAGCAGTACTTC.

The chain combines TRBV11-2 with TRBJ2-3; D gene unclear. The germline CDR1 and CDR2 sequences are SGHAT and FQNNGV. Trimming stripped 4 bases from V and 0 bases from J, with 11 bases between. CDR3 length equals 15 residues. CDR3 DNA: TGTGCCAGCAGCTCGGACGGCCTTAGCACAGATACGCAGTATTTT. Translated: CASSSDGLSTDTQYF.